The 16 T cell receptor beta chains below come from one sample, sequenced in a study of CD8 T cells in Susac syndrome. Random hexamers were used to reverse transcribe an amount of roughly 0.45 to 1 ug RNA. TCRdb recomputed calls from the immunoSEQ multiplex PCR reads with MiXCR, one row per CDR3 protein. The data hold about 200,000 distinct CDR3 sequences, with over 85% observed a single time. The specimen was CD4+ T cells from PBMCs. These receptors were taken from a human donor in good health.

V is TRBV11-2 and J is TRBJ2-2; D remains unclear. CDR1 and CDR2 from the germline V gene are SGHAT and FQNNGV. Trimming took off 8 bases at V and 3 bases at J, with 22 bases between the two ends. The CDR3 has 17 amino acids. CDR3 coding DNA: TGTGCCAGCTCCTCCACGAAGAAGAGTACGGACACCGGGGAGCTGTTTTTT. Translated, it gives CASSSTKKSTDTGELFF.

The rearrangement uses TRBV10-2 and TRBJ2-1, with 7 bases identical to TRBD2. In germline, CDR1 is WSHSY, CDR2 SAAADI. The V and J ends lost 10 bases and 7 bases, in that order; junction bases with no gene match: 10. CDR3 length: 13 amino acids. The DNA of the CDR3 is TGCGCCACCGCAGCGGGAATGGTGAATGAGCAGTTCTTC. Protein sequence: CATAAGMVNEQFF.

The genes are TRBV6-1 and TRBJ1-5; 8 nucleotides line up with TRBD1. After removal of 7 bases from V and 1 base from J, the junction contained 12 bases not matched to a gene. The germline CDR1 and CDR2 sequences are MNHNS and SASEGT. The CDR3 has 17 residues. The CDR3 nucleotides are TGTGCCAGCACCACGGACAGGGTTGGAGGAAGCAATCAGCCCCAGCATTTT. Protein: CASTTDRVGGSNQPQHF.

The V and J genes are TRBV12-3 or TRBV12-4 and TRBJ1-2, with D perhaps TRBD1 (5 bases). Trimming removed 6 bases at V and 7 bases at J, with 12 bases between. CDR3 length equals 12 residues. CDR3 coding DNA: TGTGCCAGCAGGTCGTCCGGGGGTGGCTACACCTTC. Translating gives CASRSSGGGYTF.

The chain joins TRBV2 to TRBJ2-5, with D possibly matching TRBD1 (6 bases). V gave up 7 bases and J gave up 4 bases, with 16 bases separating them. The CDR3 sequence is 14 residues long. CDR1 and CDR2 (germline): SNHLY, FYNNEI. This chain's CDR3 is CASTGTGLGETQYF. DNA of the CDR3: TGTGCCAGCACCGGTACAGGGCTAGGAGAGACCCAGTACTTC.

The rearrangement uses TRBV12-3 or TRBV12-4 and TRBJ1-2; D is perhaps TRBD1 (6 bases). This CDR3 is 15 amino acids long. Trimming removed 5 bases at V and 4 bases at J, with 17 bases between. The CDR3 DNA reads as TGTGCCAGCAGTGCTCTTAGAGGGGGTGGCTATGGCTACACCTTC. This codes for CASSALRGGGYGYTF.

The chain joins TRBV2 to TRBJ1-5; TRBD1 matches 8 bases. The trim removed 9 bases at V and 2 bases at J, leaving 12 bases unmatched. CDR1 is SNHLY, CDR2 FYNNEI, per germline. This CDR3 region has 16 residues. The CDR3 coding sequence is TGTGCCAGTCGTGCACAGGGGGGATTTGGCAATCAGCCCCAGCATTTT. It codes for CASRAQGGFGNQPQHF.

In DNA, the CDR3 is TGCAGTGCTCGACTCCACGGAGGGAATGGCTACACCTTC. Translated: CSARLHGGNGYTF. The chain is built from TRBV20-1 and TRBJ1-2; D is ambiguous. Trimming shortened V by 5 bases and J by 6 bases, and 16 bases separated the two germline ends. Germline-derived CDR1 and CDR2 are DFQATT and SNEGSKA (reference sequence). The CDR3 runs 13 residues.

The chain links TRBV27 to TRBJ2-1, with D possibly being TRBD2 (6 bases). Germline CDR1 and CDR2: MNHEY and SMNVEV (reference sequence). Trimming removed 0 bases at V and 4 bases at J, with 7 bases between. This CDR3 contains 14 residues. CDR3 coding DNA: TGTGCCAGCAGTTTATCCCGGGGGTACAATGAGCAGTTCTTC. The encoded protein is CASSLSRGYNEQFF.

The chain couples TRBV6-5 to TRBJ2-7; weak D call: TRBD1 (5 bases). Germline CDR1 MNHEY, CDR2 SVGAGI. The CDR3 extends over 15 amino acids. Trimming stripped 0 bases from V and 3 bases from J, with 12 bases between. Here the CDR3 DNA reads TGTGCCAGCAGTTACTCGGGCGATCAGGGCTACGAGCAGTACTTC. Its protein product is CASSYSGDQGYEQYF.

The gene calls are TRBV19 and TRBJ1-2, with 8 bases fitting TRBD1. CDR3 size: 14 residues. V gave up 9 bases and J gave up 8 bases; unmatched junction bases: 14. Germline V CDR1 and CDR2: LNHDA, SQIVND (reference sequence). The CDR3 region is CASASRTGPFGYTF. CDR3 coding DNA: TGTGCCAGCGCCAGCCGGACAGGGCCTTTCGGCTACACCTTC.

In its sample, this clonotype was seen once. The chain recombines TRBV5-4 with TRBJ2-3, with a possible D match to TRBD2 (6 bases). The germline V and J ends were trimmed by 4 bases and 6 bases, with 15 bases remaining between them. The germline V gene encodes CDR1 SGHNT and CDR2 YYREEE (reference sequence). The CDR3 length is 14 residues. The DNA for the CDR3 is TGTGCCAGCAGCACCGGGACTTTTGATGATACGCAGTATTTT. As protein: CASSTGTFDDTQYF.

CDR3 in DNA: TGTGCCAGCAGTGAGCCGGACAGGACCTACGAGCAGTACGTC. It specifies CASSEPDRTYEQYV. The V and J genes are TRBV2 and TRBJ2-7, with 7 nucleotides matching TRBD1. The CDR3 spans 14 residues. V gave up 3 bases and J gave up 2 bases; unmatched junction bases: 4. Germline CDR1 SNHLY, CDR2 FYNNEI.

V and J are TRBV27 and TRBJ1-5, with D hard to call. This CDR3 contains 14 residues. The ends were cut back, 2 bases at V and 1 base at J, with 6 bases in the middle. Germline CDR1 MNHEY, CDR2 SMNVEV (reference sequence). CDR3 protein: CASSLALSNQPQHF. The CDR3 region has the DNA TGTGCCAGCAGTTTAGCCTTGAGCAATCAGCCCCAGCATTTT.

The CDR3 is CASSSGGTYEQYV. CDR3 DNA sequence: TGTGCCAGCAGCTCCGGGGGGACCTACGAGCAGTACGTC. The chain combines TRBV28 with TRBJ2-7; TRBD2 matches at 7 bases. The V segment lost 6 bases and the J segment 2 bases; nucleotides outside the gene matches: 4. The CDR3 contains 13 residues. Germline CDR1 is MDHEN and CDR2 is SYDVKM.

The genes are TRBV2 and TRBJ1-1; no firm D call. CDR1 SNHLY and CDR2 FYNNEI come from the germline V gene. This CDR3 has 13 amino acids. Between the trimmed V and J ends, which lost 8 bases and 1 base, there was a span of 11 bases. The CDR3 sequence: CASANYANTEAFF. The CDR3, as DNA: TGTGCCAGCGCGAACTACGCGAACACTGAAGCTTTCTTT.